Each of the 6 T cell receptor beta chains below was sequenced from the same sample in a study of OX40 agonist ivuxolimab in advanced cancers. Using immunoSEQ multiplex PCR, the repertoire was profiled, and TCRdb retains in-frame clones only, with some absent. This sample has tens of thousands of clones, with around 86% found just once. This specimen consisted of CD4+ or CD8+ T cells sorted from blood, obtained in a trial of the OX40 agonist ivuxolimab. All receptors derive from an adult with an advanced solid tumor such as melanoma, head and neck, liver or kidney cancer.

The chain couples TRBV6-4 to TRBJ1-2; D gene uncertain. CDR3 length: 13 amino acids. Trimming shortened V by 2 bases and J by 5 bases, and 9 bases separated the two germline ends. CDR1 is MRHNA, CDR2 SNTAGT, per germline. As DNA, the CDR3 is TGTGCCAGCAGTGACGCTCATGGGTATGGCTACACCTTC. The encoded protein is CASSDAHGYGYTF.

Ten or more counts support this clone. The sample contains more than one DNA sequence encoding this CDR3. This chain joins TRBV7-9 and TRBJ2-2; no definite D call. The V end was cut by 1 base, the J end by 0 bases, with 3 bases between. The CDR3 has 14 amino acids. Germline V CDR1 and CDR2: SEHNR, FQNEAQ (reference sequence). As DNA, the CDR3 is TGTGCCAGCAGCTTAGGAGCGAACACCGGGGAGCTGTTTTTT. Encoded protein: CASSLGANTGELFF.

The J gene is TRBJ1-2, the V gene TRBV19; 9 nucleotides line up with TRBD1. The CDR3 sequence is 17 residues long. The trim removed 5 bases at V and 4 bases at J, leaving 14 bases unmatched. Germline values: CDR1 LNHDA, CDR2 SQIVND (reference sequence). CDR3 coding DNA: TGTGCCAGTAGTCCTGGACAGGGGTTCGGTACTACCTATGGCTACACCTTC. Its translation: CASSPGQGFGTTYGYTF.

The sample holds a few counts of this clone. This chain joins TRBV5-1 and TRBJ1-4, with 7 bases that match TRBD1. V shed 4 bases and J 8 bases; nucleotides not matched to a gene: 8. The CDR3 spans 14 residues. Germline CDR1 is SGHRS and CDR2 is YFSETQ. CDR3 sequence: CASSLDRAGEKLFF. The CDR3 nucleotides read TGCGCCAGCAGCCTTGACAGGGCTGGGGAAAAACTGTTTTTT.

The rearrangement joins TRBV30 to TRBJ1-1, with TRBD1 matching over 7 bases. Germline CDR1 is GTSNPN and CDR2 is SVGIG (reference sequence). V trimming: 0 bases; J trimming: 2 bases; junction bases outside the gene matches: 6. CDR3 length: 15 amino acids. This CDR3 is CAWSVLTGSNTEAFF. The CDR3 nucleotides are TGTGCCTGGAGTGTGCTGACAGGGTCAAACACTGAAGCTTTCTTT. Supplemented by reference TRBV30 and TRBJ1-1, the full variable domain reads SQTIHQWPATLVQPVGSPLSLECTVEGTSNPNLYWYRQAAGRGLQLLFYSVGIGQISSEVPQNLSASRPQDRQFILSSKKLLLSDSGFYLCAWSVLTGSNTEAFFGQGTRLTVV.

J is TRBJ1-6 and V is TRBV10-3; 7 bases are shared with TRBD1. Germline loops: CDR1 ENHRY, CDR2 SYGVKD. The CDR3 runs 15 residues. The V segment lost 3 bases and the J segment 3 bases; nucleotides outside the gene matches: 2. CDR3 sequence: CAISDRDSYNSPLHF. CDR3 DNA: TGTGCCATCAGTGACCGGGACAGCTATAATTCACCCCTCCACTTT.